The 11 T cell receptor beta chains presented below share a single source sample, sequenced in a study of blood T cell repertoires in COVID-19 (dated by TCRdb to between 2020 and 2021). Library generation was performed with the immunoSEQ multiplex PCR assay. The clones in this table, taken by TCRdb from immuneACCESS, are in-frame only. Not every clone is retained; where verified, under half of the shortfall comes from an unresolved V gene, and the cause of the rest is unknown. The table for this sample lists 250,000 to 350,000 clones; roughly 90% of them were counted only once. The ten biggest clones cover approximately 2.9% of the sample. The sample consisted of peripheral blood. All receptors derive from a woman in her twenties or thirties with COVID-19, enrolled during active disease.

V is TRBV11-2 and J is TRBJ2-7; D tentatively reads TRBD1 or TRBD2 (6 bases each). V lost 4 bases and J lost 3, with 10 bases in between. Germline-derived CDR1 and CDR2 are SGHAT and FQNNGV. CDR3 size: 13 residues. CDR3 nucleotide sequence: TGTGCCAGCAGCTCAGAGGGGGGCTACGAGCAGTACTTC. It is translated as CASSSEGGYEQYF.

The CDR3 coding sequence is TGTGCCAGCAGCCTAGACAGGGTGTGGACTGAAGCTTTCTTT. It is translated as CASSLDRVWTEAFF. The genes are TRBV7-8 and TRBJ1-1; TRBD1 agrees at 7 bases. CDR3 size: 14 residues. V lost 5 bases to trimming and J lost 5 bases; unmatched junction nucleotides: 8. CDR1 SGHVS and CDR2 FQNEAQ come from the germline V gene.

This chain links TRBV9 with TRBJ1-5; D unclear. The CDR3 is 14 residues long. Trimming removed 2 bases from V and 7 bases from J, with 13 bases in between. Germline CDR1 reads SGDLS; CDR2 reads YYNGEE. The CDR3 sequence is CASSVDRTGQPQHF. The CDR3 DNA reads as TGTGCCAGCAGCGTTGACCGGACGGGACAGCCCCAGCATTTT.

This chain connects TRBV12-3 or TRBV12-4 to TRBJ1-2, with 8 bases identical to TRBD1. V lost 3 bases to trimming and J lost 11 bases; unmatched junction nucleotides: 5. CDR3 size: 12 residues. This CDR3 is CASSLDRVGYTF. Here the CDR3 DNA reads TGTGCCAGCAGTTTGGACAGGGTGGGATACACCTTC.

The genes are TRBV3-1 (or the pseudogene TRBV3-2) and TRBJ2-3; TRBD1 might be the D (5 bases). This CDR3 has 15 residues. CDR1 is LGHDT and CDR2 is YNNKEL in the germline V gene (reference sequence). V was cut by 0 bases and J by 4 bases, with 11 bases left in between. CDR3 bases: TGTGCCAGCAGCCAAGACAGGGCGAGGTCAGATACGCAGTATTTT. Protein sequence: CASSQDRARSDTQYF.

J is TRBJ2-7 and V is TRBV4-1; 11 bases align to TRBD2. Germline V gene lookup returns CDR1 MGHRA and CDR2 YSYEKL. The CDR3 has 17 residues. The V and J ends lost 1 base and 3 bases, in that order; junction bases with no gene match: 8. The CDR3 DNA is TGCGCCAGCAGCCAAGGACTAGCGGGGTGGGGGAACTACGAGCAGTACTTC. Encoded protein: CASSQGLAGWGNYEQYF.

This clone was detected only once. The rearrangement joins TRBV6-6 to TRBJ2-7; 8 nucleotides line up with TRBD2. The germline CDR1 and CDR2 sequences are MNHNY and SVGAGI (reference sequence). V lost 5 bases to trimming and J lost 5 bases; unmatched junction nucleotides: 11. This CDR3 has 15 residues. This chain's CDR3 is CASSPFGTRSDEQYF. As DNA, the CDR3 is TGTGCCAGCAGTCCTTTCGGGACTAGATCGGACGAGCAGTACTTC.

This chain joins TRBV19 and TRBJ1-1; D possibly corresponds to TRBD1 (6 bases). The CDR3 covers 14 residues. V dropped 5 bases and J dropped 5 bases, with 15 bases sitting between them. The V gene's germline CDR1 is LNHDA and CDR2 SQIVND (reference sequence). CDR3 region: CASSRAGALTEAFF. For the CDR3, the DNA is TGTGCCAGTAGTCGCGCGGGGGCTCTGACTGAAGCTTTCTTT.

The table lists this clone with a few counts. The chain couples TRBV9 to TRBJ1-1; TRBD1 is a possible D gene (5 bases). This CDR3 spans 14 amino acids. Germline values: CDR1 SGDLS, CDR2 YYNGEE. The V end was cut by 4 bases, the J end by 6 bases, with 16 bases between. DNA for the CDR3: TGTGCCAGCAGCCCCTCGGGGGGTCGGGCTGAAGCTTTCTTT. Amino acid sequence: CASSPSGGRAEAFF.

This sequence joins TRBV5-1 and TRBJ2-3, with 7 bases that match TRBD2. The CDR3 has 16 amino acids. CDR1 is SGHRS, CDR2 YFSETQ, per germline. Germline trimming cut 4 bases from V and 3 bases from J; bases unmatched to any gene: 11. CDR3 in DNA: TGCGCCAGCAGCCCCGGACGGGGGGTTGGTACAGATACGCAGTATTTT. It yields the protein CASSPGRGVGTDTQYF.

This clone was observed a handful of times. The chain combines TRBV28 with TRBJ1-2, with a tentative D call TRBD1 (5 bases). The CDR3 extends over 16 amino acids. V was clipped by 8 bases and J by 0 bases, with 19 bases between them. CDR1 and CDR2 (germline): MDHEN, SYDVKM. CDR3 in DNA: TGTGCCAGCGGATCCACAGGCCTCGGGTCTAACTATGGCTACACCTTC. It is translated as CASGSTGLGSNYGYTF.